One T cell receptor (beta chain) is described in this entry. Antigen unknown. Germline V CDR1 and CDR2: LGHDT, YNNKEL (reference sequence). CDR3 length: 14 amino acids. Trimming cost V 2 bases and J 0 bases, with 7 bases left between them. The sample is drawn from a study of T-cell memory formation after mild COVID-19. Findings of the study overall: Clones that got smaller from day 15 to 85 had even CD4/CD8, while clones growing later tipped toward CD4+.

Via MiXCR, TCRdb re-called the 5' RACE reads, giving one row per CDR3 protein. The table has around 390,000 distinct CDR3 sequences, roughly 15% seen once. Sequenced input: PBMCs or a T cell subset sorted from them (not recorded which). The chain has TRBV3-1 and TRBJ2-5, with D unclear. The TCR comes from a man aged 18 to 30 who had mild COVID-19 (a few samples of this study predate the infection). Cell type and time point are not known. CDR3 DNA sequence: TGTGCCAGCAGCCAACGGGCTAACCAAGAGACCCAGTACTTC. Translating it yields CASSQRANQETQYF.